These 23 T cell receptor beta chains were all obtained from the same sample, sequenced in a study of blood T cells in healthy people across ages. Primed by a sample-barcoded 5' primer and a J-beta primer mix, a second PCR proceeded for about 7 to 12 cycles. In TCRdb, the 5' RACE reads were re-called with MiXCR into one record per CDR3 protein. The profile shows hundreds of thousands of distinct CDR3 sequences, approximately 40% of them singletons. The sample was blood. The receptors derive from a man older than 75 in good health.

CDR3 protein: CASSLNTGGISPLHF. In nucleotides, the CDR3 is TGTGCCAGCAGTCTAAACACAGGGGGGATTTCACCCCTCCACTTT. This chain joins TRBV6-6 and TRBJ1-6; 8 nucleotides match TRBD1. Germline assignment: CDR1 MNHNY and CDR2 SVGAGI (reference sequence). Germline trimming cut 5 bases from V and 9 bases from J; bases unmatched to any gene: 9. The CDR3 is 15 residues long.

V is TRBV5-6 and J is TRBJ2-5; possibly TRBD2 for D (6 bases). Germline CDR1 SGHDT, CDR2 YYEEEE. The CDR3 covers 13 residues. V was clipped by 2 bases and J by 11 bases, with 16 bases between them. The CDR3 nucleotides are TGTGCCAGCAGCTTTGGGGGAGCGGGTGAGCAGTACTTC. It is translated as CASSFGGAGEQYF.

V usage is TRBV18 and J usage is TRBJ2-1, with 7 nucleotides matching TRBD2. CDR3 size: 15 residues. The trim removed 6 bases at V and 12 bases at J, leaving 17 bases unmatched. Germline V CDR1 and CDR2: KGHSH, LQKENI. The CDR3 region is CASSLQTSPTEGQFF. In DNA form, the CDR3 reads TGTGCCAGCTCCCTACAGACTAGCCCAACAGAGGGGCAGTTCTTC.

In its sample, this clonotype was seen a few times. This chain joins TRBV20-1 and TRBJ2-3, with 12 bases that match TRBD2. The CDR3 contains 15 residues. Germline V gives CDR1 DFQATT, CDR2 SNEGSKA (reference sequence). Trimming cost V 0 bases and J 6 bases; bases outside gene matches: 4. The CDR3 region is CSARDWTSGTDTQYF. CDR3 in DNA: TGCAGTGCTAGAGACTGGACTAGCGGGACGGATACGCAGTATTTT.

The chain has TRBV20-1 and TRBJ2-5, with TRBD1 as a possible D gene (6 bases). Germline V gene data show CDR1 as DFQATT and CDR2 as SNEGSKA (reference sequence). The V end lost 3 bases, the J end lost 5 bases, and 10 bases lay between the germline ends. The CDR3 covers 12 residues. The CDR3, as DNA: TGCAGTGCTAGTTGGGGGCGGGAGACCCAGTACTTC. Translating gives CSASWGRETQYF.

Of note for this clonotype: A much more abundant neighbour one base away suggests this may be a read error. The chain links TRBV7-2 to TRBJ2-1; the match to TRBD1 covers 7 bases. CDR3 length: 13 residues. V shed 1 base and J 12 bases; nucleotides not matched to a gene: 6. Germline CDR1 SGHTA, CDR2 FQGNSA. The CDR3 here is CASSLEGADGQFF. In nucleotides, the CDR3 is TGTGCCAGCAGCTTAGAGGGGGCCGATGGGCAGTTCTTC. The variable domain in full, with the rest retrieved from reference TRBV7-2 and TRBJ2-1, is GAGVSQSPSNKVTEKGKDVELRCDPISGHTALYWYRQSLGQGLEFLIYFQGNSAPDKSGLPSDRFSAERTGGSVSTLTIQRTQQEDSAVYLCASSLEGADGQFFGPGTRLTVL.

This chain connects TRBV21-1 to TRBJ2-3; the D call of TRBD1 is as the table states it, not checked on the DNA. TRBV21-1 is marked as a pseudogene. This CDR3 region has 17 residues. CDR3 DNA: TGTGCCAGCAGCAAACCCCCTGCAGGGAGTAGGGCAGATACGCAGTATTTT. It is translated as CASSKPPAGSRADTQYF.

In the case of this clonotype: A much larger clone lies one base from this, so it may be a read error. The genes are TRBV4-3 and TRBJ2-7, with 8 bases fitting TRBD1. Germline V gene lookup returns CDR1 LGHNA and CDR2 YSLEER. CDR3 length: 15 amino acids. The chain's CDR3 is CASSRSGTGVYVQYF. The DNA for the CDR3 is TGCGCCAGCAGCAGATCCGGGACAGGCGTCTACGTGCAGTACTTC.

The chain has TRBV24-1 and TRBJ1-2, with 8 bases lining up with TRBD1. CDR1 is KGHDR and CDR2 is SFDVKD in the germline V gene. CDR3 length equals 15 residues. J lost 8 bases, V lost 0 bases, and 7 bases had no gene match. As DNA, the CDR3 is TGTGCCACCAGTGATTTGGAGCAGGGGGCCGGAGGCTACACCTTC. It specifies CATSDLEQGAGGYTF.

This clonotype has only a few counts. The CDR3 region is CAISEGQGDAEDTQYF. In DNA, the CDR3 is TGTGCCATCAGTGAGGGGCAGGGGGACGCGGAAGATACGCAGTATTTT. The chain combines TRBV10-3 with TRBJ2-3; 7 nucleotides line up with TRBD1. Germline V gives CDR1 ENHRY, CDR2 SYGVKD. Unmatched junction bases numbered 10, after V lost 2 bases and J lost 5 bases. The CDR3 sequence is 16 residues long.

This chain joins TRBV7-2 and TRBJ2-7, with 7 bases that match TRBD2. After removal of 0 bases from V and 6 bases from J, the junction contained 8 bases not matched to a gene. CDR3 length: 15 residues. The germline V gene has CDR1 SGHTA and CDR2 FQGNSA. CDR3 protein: CASSLASGWGGEQYF. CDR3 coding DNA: TGTGCCAGCAGCTTAGCAAGCGGCTGGGGGGGCGAGCAGTACTTC.

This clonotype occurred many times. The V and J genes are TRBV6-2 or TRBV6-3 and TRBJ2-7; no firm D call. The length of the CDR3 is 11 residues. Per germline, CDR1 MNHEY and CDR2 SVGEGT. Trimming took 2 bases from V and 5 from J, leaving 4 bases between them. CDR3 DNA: TGTGCCAGCAGTTACCCCGACGAGCAGTACTTC. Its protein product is CASSYPDEQYF.

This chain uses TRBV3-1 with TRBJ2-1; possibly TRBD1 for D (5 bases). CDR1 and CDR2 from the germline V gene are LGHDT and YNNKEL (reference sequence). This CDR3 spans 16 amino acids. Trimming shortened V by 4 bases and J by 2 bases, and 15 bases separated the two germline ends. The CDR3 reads CASSPVTAATYNEQFF. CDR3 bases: TGTGCCAGCAGCCCCGTGACAGCAGCTACCTACAATGAGCAGTTCTTC.

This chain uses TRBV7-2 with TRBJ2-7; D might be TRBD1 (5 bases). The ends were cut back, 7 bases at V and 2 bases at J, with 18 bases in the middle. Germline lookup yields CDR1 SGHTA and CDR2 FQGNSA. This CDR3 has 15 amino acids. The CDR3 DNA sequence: TGTGCCAGCATGGTAGGGCAGGGTGGTCCCTACGAGCAGTACTTC. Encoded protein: CASMVGQGGPYEQYF. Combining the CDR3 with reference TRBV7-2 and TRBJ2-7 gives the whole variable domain GAGVSQSPSNKVTEKGKDVELRCDPISGHTALYWYRQSLGQGLEFLIYFQGNSAPDKSGLPSDRFSAERTGGSVSTLTIQRTQQEDSAVYLCASMVGQGGPYEQYFGPGTRLTVT.

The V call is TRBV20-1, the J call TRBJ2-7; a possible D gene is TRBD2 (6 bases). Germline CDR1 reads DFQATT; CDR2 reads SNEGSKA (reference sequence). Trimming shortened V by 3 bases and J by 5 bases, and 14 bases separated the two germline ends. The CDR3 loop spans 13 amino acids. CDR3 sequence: CSASTGVGNEQYF. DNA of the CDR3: TGCAGTGCTAGCACGGGAGTAGGGAACGAGCAGTACTTC.

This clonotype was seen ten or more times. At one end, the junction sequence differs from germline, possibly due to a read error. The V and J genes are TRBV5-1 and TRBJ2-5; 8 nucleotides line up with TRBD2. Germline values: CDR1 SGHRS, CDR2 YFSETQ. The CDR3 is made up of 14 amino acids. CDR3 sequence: CASSPSGRGETQYF. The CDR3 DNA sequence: TGTGCCAGCAGCCCCAGCGGGAGAGGCGAGACCCAGTACTTC. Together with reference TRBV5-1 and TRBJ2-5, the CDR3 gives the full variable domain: KAGVTQTPRYLIKTRGQQVTLSCSPISGHRSVSWYQQTPGQGLQFLFEYFSETQRNKGNFPGRFSGRQFSNSRSEMNVSTLELGDSALYLCASSPSGRGETQYFGPGTRLLVL.

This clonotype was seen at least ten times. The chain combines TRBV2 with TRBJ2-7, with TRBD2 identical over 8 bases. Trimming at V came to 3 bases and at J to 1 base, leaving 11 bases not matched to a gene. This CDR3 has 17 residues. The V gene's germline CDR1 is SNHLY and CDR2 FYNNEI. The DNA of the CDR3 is TGTGCCAGCAGTGACGGGGGGGCCGGGACTAAATCCTACGAGCAGTACTTC. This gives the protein CASSDGGAGTKSYEQYF.

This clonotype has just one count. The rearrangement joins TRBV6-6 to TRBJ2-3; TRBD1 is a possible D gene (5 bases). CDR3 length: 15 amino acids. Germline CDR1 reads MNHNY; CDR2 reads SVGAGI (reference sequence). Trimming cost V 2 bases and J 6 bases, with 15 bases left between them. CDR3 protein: CASSYTSEKGDTQYF. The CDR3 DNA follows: TGTGCCAGCAGTTACACCAGCGAGAAGGGGGATACGCAGTATTTT.

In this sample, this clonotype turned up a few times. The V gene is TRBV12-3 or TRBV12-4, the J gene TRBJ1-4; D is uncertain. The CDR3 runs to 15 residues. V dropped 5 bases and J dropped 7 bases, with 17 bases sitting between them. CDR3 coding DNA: TGTGCCAGCAGTCCTCTCGGGAGGGAGGGTGAAAAACTGTTTTTT. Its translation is CASSPLGREGEKLFF.

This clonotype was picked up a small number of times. The CDR3 here is CSAGQGQFGYTF. The CDR3 DNA sequence: TGCAGTGCTGGACAGGGGCAGTTTGGCTACACCTTC. The chain is built from TRBV20-1 and TRBJ1-2; 9 bases are shared with TRBD1. Germline loops: CDR1 DFQATT, CDR2 SNEGSKA (reference sequence). The CDR3 is made up of 12 amino acids. Germline trimming cut 5 bases from V and 7 bases from J; bases unmatched to any gene: 5.

DNA for the CDR3: TGCAGTGCTTTCTGGGGGCAGGTCGACTACACCTTC. Translated, it gives CSAFWGQVDYTF. The rearrangement joins TRBV20-1 to TRBJ1-2; D is possibly TRBD1 (6 bases). The CDR3 runs to 12 residues. Trimming shortened V by 5 bases and J by 10 bases, and 17 bases separated the two germline ends. Germline lookup yields CDR1 DFQATT and CDR2 SNEGSKA (reference sequence).

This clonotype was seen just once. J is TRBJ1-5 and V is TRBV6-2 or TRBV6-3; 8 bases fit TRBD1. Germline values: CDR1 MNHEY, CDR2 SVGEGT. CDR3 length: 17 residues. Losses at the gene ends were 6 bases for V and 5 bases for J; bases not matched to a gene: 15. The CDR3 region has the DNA TGTGCCAGCAGCGATGAGAAGGGGACAGGAGTTGATCAGCCCCAGCATTTT. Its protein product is CASSDEKGTGVDQPQHF.

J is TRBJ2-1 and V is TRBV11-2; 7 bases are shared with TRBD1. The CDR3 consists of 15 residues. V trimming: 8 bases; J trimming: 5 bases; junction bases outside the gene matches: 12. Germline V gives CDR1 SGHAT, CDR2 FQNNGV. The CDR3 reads CASVPGTANNNEQFF. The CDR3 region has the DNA TGTGCCAGCGTTCCAGGGACAGCAAACAACAATGAGCAGTTCTTC.